A single sample gave rise to the 8 T cell receptor beta chains below, sequenced in a study of shared clonotypes between healthy human individuals. Assay: immunoSEQ multiplex PCR; the TCRdb copy retains only in-frame clones and omits some. The sample lists about 380,000 clones, approximately 97% occurring once. Input material: memory CD8+ T cells sorted from blood. Sample subset: CD45RO+ cells pooled with CCR7-negative TemRA cells. Every receptor here comes from a man in his thirties or forties in good health.

The rearrangement links TRBV5-1 to TRBJ2-1; TRBD2 aligns across 13 bases. CDR3 size: 16 residues. Germline V gives CDR1 SGHRS, CDR2 YFSETQ. V trimming: 0 bases; J trimming: 9 bases; junction bases outside the gene matches: 6. CDR3 sequence reads: CASSLAGTSGNSEQFF. The CDR3 nucleotides are TGCGCCAGCAGCTTGGCCGGGACTAGCGGGAATAGTGAGCAGTTCTTC.

The V call is TRBV29-1, the J call TRBJ2-7, with D possibly matching TRBD2 (5 bases). Germline CDR1 reads SQVTM; CDR2 reads ANQGSEA. Deletions cut 4 bases from V and 0 bases from J, with 10 bases between. The CDR3 spans 13 residues. The CDR3 DNA follows: TGCAGCGTTGTTCATCGGGGCTCCTACGAGCAGTACTTC. Its translation is CSVVHRGSYEQYF.

The chain carries TRBV2 and TRBJ2-1, with D possibly TRBD2 on 5 matching bases. This CDR3 is built from 15 residues. From germline, CDR1 is SNHLY and CDR2 FYNNEI. The ends were cut back, 3 bases at V and 11 bases at J, with 20 bases in the middle. The CDR3 protein is CASSESSAAGSQQFF. The CDR3 DNA is TGTGCCAGCAGTGAGAGTAGCGCGGCGGGTAGTCAGCAGTTCTTC.

This chain joins TRBV7-2 and TRBJ1-5, with D possibly TRBD1 on 5 matching bases. Trimming pared 3 bases from V and 6 bases from J, leaving 9 bases between. There are 13 residues in the CDR3. CDR1 is SGHTA, CDR2 FQGNSA, per germline. Here the CDR3 reads CASSLAGFQPQHF. The CDR3 DNA reads TGTGCCAGCAGCTTGGCAGGGTTTCAGCCCCAGCATTTT.

This chain links TRBV2 with TRBJ2-5; 12 nucleotides line up with TRBD2. CDR1 and CDR2 from the germline V gene are SNHLY and FYNNEI. This CDR3 spans 14 amino acids. The junction had 0 bases not matched to a gene; V was cut back by 3 bases and J by 4 bases. CDR3 sequence (DNA): TGTGCCAGCAGTGAGGGACTAGCGGGAGAGACCCAGTACTTC. It is translated as CASSEGLAGETQYF.

The chain joins TRBV29-1 to TRBJ1-2, with D possibly being TRBD1 (5 bases). Looked up from germline, CDR1 is SQVTM and CDR2 is ANQGSEA. Trimming left V 2 bases short and J 1 base short, with 8 bases between. This CDR3 has 13 amino acids. CDR3: CSVEQGGNYGYTF. DNA for the CDR3: TGCAGCGTTGAACAGGGCGGTAACTATGGCTACACCTTC.

V gene TRBV5-5 combines with J gene TRBJ1-5; the D is unclear. The length of the CDR3 is 15 residues. V lost 0 bases and J 5 bases, leaving 12 bases between the germline ends. CDR1 is SGHKS and CDR2 is YYEKEE in the germline V gene (reference sequence). CDR3 bases: TGTGCCAGCAGCTTGGCTAGCGGGTTCGATCAGCCCCAGCATTTT. Translation gives CASSLASGFDQPQHF.

This clone showed up just once. The rearrangement uses TRBV27 and TRBJ2-2; 9 bases match TRBD2. CDR1 is MNHEY and CDR2 is SMNVEV in the germline V gene (reference sequence). V was pared by 3 bases and J by 5 bases, with 7 bases of the junction left unmatched. The CDR3 has 16 residues. The CDR3 nucleotides read TGTGCCAGCAGTTTTCACACGACTAGCGGTACCGGGGAGCTGTTTTTT. This sequence encodes CASSFHTTSGTGELFF.